This T cell receptor (beta chain) was obtained from a study of T cells expressing NK-cell markers. Looking at the study overall: Of eight sequenced donors, seven were HCMV-seropositive and one HCMV-seronegative. Study-level points and caveats: The CD3+CD56-NKG2C+ fraction of a few donors was also led by these clonotypes.

Libraries used 5'RACE template switching adding universal primer site and UMIs. Reanalyzing the 5' RACE reads, TCRdb keeps one entry per CDR3 protein, without DNA. This repertoire includes about 410,000 distinct CDR3 sequences. CDR1 and CDR2 (germline): MDHEN, SYDVKM. This CDR3 contains 14 residues. On this clonotype itself: Its target is not known.

The source of this sequence is a woman between 50 and 59 years old in good health. The sequencing sample was made of blood T cells: a sorted CD56 or NKG2C T cell subset, CD4+ or CD8+ T cells, or bulk PBMC T cells (not recorded which). The rearrangement joins TRBV28 to TRBJ2-3; TCRdb's D call of TRBD2 is untestable without DNA. This CDR3 is CASTYSGSTDTQYF.